This TCR beta chain stems from a study of vaccination and CD4 T cells after COVID-19 (dated by TCRdb to between 2020 and 2023). The study in broad terms: The convalescent cohort comprised six males and four females, including two Hispanic individuals, seven Caucasians, two Asians and one multiracial person. Each participant got two doses of either the Pfizer-BioNTech BNT162b2 vaccine (n=8) or the Moderna mRNA-1273 vaccine (n=2). Post-COVID blood samples from convalescent patients were collected a median of roughly 100 days after diagnosis, with a range of roughly 35 to 161 days. Post-vaccine blood samples were obtained a median of about 70 days after the second vaccine dose, with a range of roughly 14 to 241 days. For stimulating the cultures, overlapping spike peptide pools were used, derived from SARS-CoV-2 as well as from the common cold coronaviruses HCoV-NL63, HCoV-OC43 and HCoV-229E. Control cultures received a CEFX viral epitope pool as the positive control, an HIV-1 Nef peptide pool as the negative control, or no peptide. In ten to eleven COVID-19 convalescent patients and a handful of infection-naive healthy vaccine recipients, researchers compared the spike-specific CD4+ TCR repertoire from before mRNA vaccination with the repertoire from after. Summary of the overall study and its limitations: Although the median number of SARS-CoV-2-reactive clonotypes went up from 21 after infection to more than 30 after vaccination, the increase was not significant. The study included relatively few convalescent patients and did not analyze early timepoints after natural infection. In convalescent patients, nearly all vaccine-specific clones (304 of 307) were found to be mono-reactive for SARS-CoV-2 spike rather than cross-reactive with common cold coronaviruses. Among the post-vaccine SARS-CoV-2-reactive clones in convalescent patients, a median around 90% showed up only after vaccination, which suggests vaccine-specific priming.

To note about this clonotype: The antigen this receptor binds is unknown. Base quality data are lacking; no much larger clone is found one base away.

From the cysteine through the phenylalanine, the CDR3 covers 11 amino acids. The read is trimmed to its CDR3 DNA, 33 bases read in frame from base 1. Relative to germline, V is 4 bases shorter and J is 8 bases shorter, with 5 bases between their ends. For CDR1 and CDR2, the germline V gene lists KGHDR and SFDVKD. Reading the label with the study, this specimen's treatment or condition is: approximately nine-day PBMC culture with coronavirus spike peptide pools or control peptides (ViraFEST assay). To expand antigen-specific T cells with peptide pools and then pick out the expanded clonotypes through TCR sequencing, the study relied on the ViraFEST assay. Healthy vaccine recipients had no prior SARS-CoV-2 infection, confirmed by negative nucleocapsid antibody tests before and after vaccination. Each well held around 2 million PBMCs cultured with 9 to 10 ug/ml peptide pools in IMDM containing roughly 4.7% human AB serum and 10 IU/ml IL-2. Half of the culture medium was replaced with fresh IL-2-containing medium on days 3 and 7. Once the cells had been in culture for over nine days, the EasySep CD4+ T cell isolation kit was used to isolate CD4+ T cells by negative selection. Ficoll-Paque Plus gradient centrifugation was used to isolate PBMCs from whole blood, and the isolated PBMCs were then either used fresh or cryopreserved at -140C. Triplicate wells were generally used for each culture condition.

Libraries were constructed by PCR. At the Johns Hopkins FTIC core, DNA from the cultured CD4+ T cells underwent TCR sequencing with the Oncomine TCR Beta short-read assay. The QIAamp micro DNA kit was used to extract genomic DNA from the cultured CD4+ T cells. The Oncomine TCR Beta libraries from cultured CD4+ T cells were pooled using unique dual indexes and then sequenced on an Illumina iSeq 100. The original methods were these. Non-productive sequences were removed, and CDR3s not starting with C, not ending with F or W, or shorter than 7 amino acids were discarded. Antigen-specific clonotypes were identified with the MANAFEST web application by comparing peptide-stimulated wells with reference and other culture wells. An FDR below 0.05, an odds ratio above 5, and a productive frequency above 0.1% in at least two of three replicate wells were required for clones to be considered positive. A clonotype counted as cross-reactive if it showed significant expansion both in the SARS-CoV-2 spike wells and in at least one common cold coronavirus spike condition. Using R version 3.6.1, CDR3 homology was evaluated through Levenshtein distances (stringdist) along with unrooted phylogenetic trees (ape). TCRdb reanalyzed the raw reads on its own, using fastp at Q25 for trimming and MiXCR for clone calling, and kept in-frame beta chains. Merged by CDR3 protein, the rows form single entries marked with the most common genes and DNA. What appears here as the V and J calls and clone size reflects TCRdb's work, not the paper's. The sample contains about 15,000 distinct CDR3 sequences, approximately 80% of them found a single time. Together, the top ten hold about 8.9% of the sample.

This specimen consisted of CD4+ T cells from blood, cultured in vitro, obtained after SARS-CoV-2 vaccination. This receptor was taken from a human donor who received a COVID-19 vaccine. This chain is built from TRBV24-1 and TRBJ2-1; a confident D gene designation cannot be given. The sequenced DNA: TGTGCCACCAGTGAACTCTATGAGCAGTTCTTC. Its protein reads: CATSELYEQFF.